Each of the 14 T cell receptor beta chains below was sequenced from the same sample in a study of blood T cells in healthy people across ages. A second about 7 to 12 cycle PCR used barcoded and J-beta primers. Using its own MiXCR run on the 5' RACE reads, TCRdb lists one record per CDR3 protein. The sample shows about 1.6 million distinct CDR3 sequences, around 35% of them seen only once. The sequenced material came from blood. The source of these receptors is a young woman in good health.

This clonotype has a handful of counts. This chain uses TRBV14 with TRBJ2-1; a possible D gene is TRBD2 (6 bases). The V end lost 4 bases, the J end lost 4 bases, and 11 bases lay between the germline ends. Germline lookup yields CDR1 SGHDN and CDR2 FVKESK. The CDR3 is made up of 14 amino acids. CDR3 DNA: TGTGCCAGCAGCCCCAGACTAGTTTACAATGAGCAGTTCTTC. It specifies CASSPRLVYNEQFF.

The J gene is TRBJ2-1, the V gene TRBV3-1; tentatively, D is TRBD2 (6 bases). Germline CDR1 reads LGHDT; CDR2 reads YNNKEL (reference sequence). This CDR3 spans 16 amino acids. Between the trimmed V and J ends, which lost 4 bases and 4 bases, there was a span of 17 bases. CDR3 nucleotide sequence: TGTGCCAGCAGCCCGACGAGGCGCGGGGCGTACAATGAGCAGTTCTTC. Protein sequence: CASSPTRRGAYNEQFF.

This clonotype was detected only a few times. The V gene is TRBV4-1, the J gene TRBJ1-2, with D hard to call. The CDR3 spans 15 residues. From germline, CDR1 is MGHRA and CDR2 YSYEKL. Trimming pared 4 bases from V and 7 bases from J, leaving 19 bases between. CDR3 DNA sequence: TGCGCCAGCAGCCCCCAAGTGATCTCCCGGAGTGGCTACACCTTC. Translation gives CASSPQVISRSGYTF.

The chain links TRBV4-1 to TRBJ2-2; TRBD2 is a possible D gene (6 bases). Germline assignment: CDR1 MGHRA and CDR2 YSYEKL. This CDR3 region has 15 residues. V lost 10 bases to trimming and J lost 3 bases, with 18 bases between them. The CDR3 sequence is CATREGWEDTGELFF. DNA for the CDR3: TGCGCCACCAGAGAGGGATGGGAGGACACCGGGGAGCTGTTTTTT.

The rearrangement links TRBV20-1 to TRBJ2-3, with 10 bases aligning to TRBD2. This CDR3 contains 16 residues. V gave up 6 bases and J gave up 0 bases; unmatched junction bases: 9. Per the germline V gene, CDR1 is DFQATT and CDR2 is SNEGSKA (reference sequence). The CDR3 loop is CSAIESSGGSTDTQYF. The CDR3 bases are TGCAGTGCGATCGAATCTAGCGGGGGTAGCACAGATACGCAGTATTTT.

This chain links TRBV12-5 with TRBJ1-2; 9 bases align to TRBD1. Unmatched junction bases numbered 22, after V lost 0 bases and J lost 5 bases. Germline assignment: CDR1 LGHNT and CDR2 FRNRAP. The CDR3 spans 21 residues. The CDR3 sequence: CASGLVSPDPRDRDQNYGYTF. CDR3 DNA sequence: TGTGCTAGTGGTTTGGTATCCCCCGATCCCAGGGACAGGGATCAAAATTATGGCTACACCTTC.

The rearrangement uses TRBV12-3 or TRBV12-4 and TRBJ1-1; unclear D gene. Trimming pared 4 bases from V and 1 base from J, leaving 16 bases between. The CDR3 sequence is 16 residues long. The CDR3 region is CASSYRTPTRNTEAFF. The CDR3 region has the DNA TGTGCCAGCAGTTATCGGACCCCGACCAGGAACACTGAAGCTTTCTTT.

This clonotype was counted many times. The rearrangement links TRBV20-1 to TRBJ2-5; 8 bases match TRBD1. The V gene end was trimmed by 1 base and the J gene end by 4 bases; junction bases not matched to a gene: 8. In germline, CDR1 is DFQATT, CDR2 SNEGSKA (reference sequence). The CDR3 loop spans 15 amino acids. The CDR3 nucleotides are TGCAGTGCTAGAGTAGACACAGGGGGACGAGAGACCCAGTACTTC. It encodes CSARVDTGGRETQYF.

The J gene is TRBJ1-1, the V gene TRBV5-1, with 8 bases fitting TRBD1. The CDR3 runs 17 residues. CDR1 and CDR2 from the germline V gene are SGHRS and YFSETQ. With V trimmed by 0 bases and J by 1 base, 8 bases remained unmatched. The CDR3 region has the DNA TGCGCCAGCAGCTTGGGGGGTATAGGGACAGGGAACACTGAAGCTTTCTTT. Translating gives CASSLGGIGTGNTEAFF.

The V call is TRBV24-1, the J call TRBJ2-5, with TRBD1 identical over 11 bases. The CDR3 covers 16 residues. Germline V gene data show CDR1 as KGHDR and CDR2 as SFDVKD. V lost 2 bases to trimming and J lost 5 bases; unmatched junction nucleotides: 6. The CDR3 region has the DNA TGTGCCACCAGTGATTCCGGGACAGGGGGGGGGGAGACCCAGTACTTC. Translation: CATSDSGTGGGETQYF.

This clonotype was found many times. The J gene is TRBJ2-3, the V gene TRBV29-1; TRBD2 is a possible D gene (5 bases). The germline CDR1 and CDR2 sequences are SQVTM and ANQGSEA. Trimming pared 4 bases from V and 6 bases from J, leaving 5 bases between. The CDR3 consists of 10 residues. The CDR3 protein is CSVGRDTQYF. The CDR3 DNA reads TGCAGCGTTGGGAGGGATACGCAGTATTTT.

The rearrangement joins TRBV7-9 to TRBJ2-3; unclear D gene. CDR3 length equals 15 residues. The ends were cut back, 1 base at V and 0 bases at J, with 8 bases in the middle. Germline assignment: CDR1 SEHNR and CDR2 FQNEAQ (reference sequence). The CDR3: CASSLVRVSTDTQYF. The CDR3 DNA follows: TGTGCCAGCAGCTTAGTCCGGGTTAGCACAGATACGCAGTATTTT.

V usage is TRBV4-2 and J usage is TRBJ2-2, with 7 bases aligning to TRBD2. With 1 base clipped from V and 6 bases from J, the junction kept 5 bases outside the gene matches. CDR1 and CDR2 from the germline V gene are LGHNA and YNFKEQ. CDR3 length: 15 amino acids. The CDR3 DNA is TGTGCCAGCAGCCAAGGGACTAGAGAAGCCGGGGAGCTGTTTTTT. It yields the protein CASSQGTREAGELFF.

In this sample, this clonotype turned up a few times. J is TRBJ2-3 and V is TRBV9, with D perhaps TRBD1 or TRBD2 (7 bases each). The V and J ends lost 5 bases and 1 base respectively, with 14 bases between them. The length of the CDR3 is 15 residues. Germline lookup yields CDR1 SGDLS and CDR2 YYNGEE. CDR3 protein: CASRQGGLGTDTQYF. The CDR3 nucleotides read TGTGCCAGCAGGCAGGGGGGGCTAGGCACAGATACGCAGTATTTT.